Shown below are 30 T cell receptor beta chains from a single sample sequenced in a study of blood T cell repertoires in COVID-19 (dated by TCRdb to 2018 to 2020). Library preparation used the immunoSEQ multiplex PCR assay. TCRdb mirrors the immuneACCESS table, restricted to in-frame sequences. Some clones are absent from its copies; in checked studies, under half trace to an unresolved V gene, and the reason for the others is unknown. Recorded for this sample are 200,000 to 300,000 clones; about 83% of them occurred a single time. The ten biggest clones cover about 3.9% of the sample. The material sequenced was PBMCs or T cells enriched from blood (not recorded which). The origin of the receptors is a woman between 35 and 50 years old who had been exposed to COVID-19.

This chain joins TRBV2 and TRBJ1-1; D unclear. The CDR3 spans 13 residues. Germline lookup yields CDR1 SNHLY and CDR2 FYNNEI. The V and J ends lost 8 bases and 4 bases respectively, with 14 bases between them. This CDR3 is CASLRGMGTEAFF. CDR3 bases: TGTGCCAGCTTACGGGGTATGGGCACTGAAGCTTTCTTT. The full variable domain, completed using reference TRBV2 and TRBJ1-1, is EPEVTQTPSHQVTQMGQEVILRCVPISNHLYFYWYRQILGQKVEFLVSFYNNEISEKSEIFDDQFSVERPDGSNFTLKIRSTKLEDSAMYFCASLRGMGTEAFFGQGTRLTVV.

The chain couples TRBV10-2 to TRBJ1-1; D is perhaps TRBD1 (6 bases). The germline V and J ends were trimmed by 4 bases and 8 bases, with 8 bases remaining between them. Germline CDR1 is WSHSY and CDR2 is SAAADI. This CDR3 is built from 11 residues. CDR3 amino acids: CASSGGTEAFF. In DNA, the CDR3 is TGCGCCAGCAGTGGGGGGACAGAAGCTTTCTTT.

The rearrangement links TRBV9 to TRBJ1-2; D unclear. Germline V gene lookup returns CDR1 SGDLS and CDR2 YYNGEE. The CDR3 runs to 13 residues. With 2 bases removed from V and 5 bases from J, the gap between germline ends came to 10 bases. The CDR3 loop is CASSVIPVYGYTF. Written as DNA, the CDR3 is TGTGCCAGCAGCGTTATTCCGGTTTATGGCTACACCTTC.

The V gene is TRBV7-9, the J gene TRBJ2-1, with 10 nucleotides matching TRBD2. This CDR3 has 16 residues. The germline V gene has CDR1 SEHNR and CDR2 FQNEAQ (reference sequence). The V gene end was trimmed by 5 bases and the J gene end by 7 bases; junction bases not matched to a gene: 11. Here the CDR3 DNA reads TGTGCCAGCAGCCCCCGATTGACTAGCGGGCCGAATGAGCAGTTCTTC. Translated, it gives CASSPRLTSGPNEQFF.

In its sample, this clone was seen once. V gene TRBV6-5 combines with J gene TRBJ1-6; a possible D gene is TRBD1 (6 bases). The CDR3 spans 14 residues. Trimming cost V 0 bases and J 8 bases, with 8 bases left between them. Per germline, CDR1 MNHEY and CDR2 SVGAGI. CDR3 residues: CASSYSRTDSPLHF. In DNA form, the CDR3 reads TGTGCCAGCAGTTACTCCCGGACAGATTCACCCCTCCACTTT.

This chain uses TRBV5-1 with TRBJ1-4; 11 positions match TRBD1. Germline assignment: CDR1 SGHRS and CDR2 YFSETQ. With 4 bases clipped from V and 3 bases from J, the junction kept 5 bases outside the gene matches. The CDR3 sequence is 16 residues long. CDR3 nucleotide sequence: TGCGCCAGCAGCCCCGGGACAGGGGGACCTAATGAAAAACTGTTTTTT. Protein sequence: CASSPGTGGPNEKLFF.

V is TRBV6-5 and J is TRBJ2-7; 11 positions agree with TRBD1. V gave up 2 bases and J gave up 6 bases; unmatched junction bases: 6. CDR1 and CDR2 from the germline V gene are MNHEY and SVGAGI. The CDR3 has 15 amino acids. The CDR3 here is CASSYRRTGGREQYF. Written as DNA, the CDR3 is TGTGCCAGCAGTTACAGGAGGACAGGGGGCCGCGAGCAGTACTTC.

V gene TRBV19 combines with J gene TRBJ1-1, with 8 positions matching TRBD1. Germline assignment: CDR1 LNHDA and CDR2 SQIVND (reference sequence). With V trimmed by 3 bases and J by 10 bases, 10 bases remained unmatched. The CDR3 has 14 amino acids. The CDR3 sequence is CASSIGTQGVAAFF. CDR3 sequence (DNA): TGTGCCAGTAGTATTGGGACACAGGGGGTTGCAGCTTTCTTT.

This clone has more than one count but fewer than ten. V is TRBV28 and J is TRBJ1-4, with D perhaps matching TRBD1 (5 bases). Germline CDR1 reads MDHEN; CDR2 reads SYDVKM. The CDR3 is 16 amino acids. Trimming shortened V by 5 bases and J by 5 bases, and 18 bases separated the two germline ends. The CDR3, as DNA: TGTGCCAGCAGTCCCACTCACCGGGGGATGAATGAAAAACTGTTTTTT. Protein sequence: CASSPTHRGMNEKLFF.

The V gene is TRBV23-1, the J gene TRBJ1-5; tentative D call: TRBD1 (5 bases). TRBV23-1 is treated as an ORF (open reading frame) with a function not yet certain. V was shortened by 2 bases and J by 2 bases, with 13 bases between the two germline ends. The CDR3 is made up of 16 amino acids. The CDR3 sequence: CASSQLGGGGNQPQHF. The CDR3 coding sequence is TGCGCCAGCAGTCAACTGGGGGGAGGAGGCAATCAGCCCCAGCATTTT.

This clone was seen a few times. The chain joins TRBV28 to TRBJ1-6; D possibly corresponds to TRBD1 (6 bases). The CDR3 has 14 residues. From germline, CDR1 is MDHEN and CDR2 SYDVKM. With 10 bases removed from V and 0 bases from J, the gap between germline ends came to 10 bases. The CDR3 sequence is CATVTGSYNSPLHF. The CDR3 region has the DNA TGTGCCACGGTGACAGGCTCCTATAATTCACCCCTCCACTTT.

The V call is TRBV4-3, the J call TRBJ1-1; D ambiguous. CDR3 length: 13 residues. Looked up from germline, CDR1 is LGHNA and CDR2 is YSLEER. Trimming shortened V by 4 bases and J by 5 bases, and 11 bases separated the two germline ends. CDR3 sequence reads: CASSPPEGTEAFF. Written as DNA, the CDR3 is TGCGCCAGCAGCCCCCCCGAGGGAACTGAAGCTTTCTTT.

This chain joins TRBV5-1 and TRBJ2-5; 9 bases line up with TRBD2. Germline CDR1 is SGHRS and CDR2 is YFSETQ. The V and J ends lost 0 bases and 5 bases, in that order; junction bases with no gene match: 2. This CDR3 spans 14 amino acids. This chain's CDR3 is CASSLGLAAETQYF. The CDR3 coding sequence is TGCGCCAGCAGCTTGGGACTAGCGGCGGAGACCCAGTACTTC.

V is TRBV2 and J is TRBJ1-3, with 7 bases that match TRBD1. Trimming at V came to 4 bases and at J to 1 base, leaving 4 bases not matched to a gene. The CDR3 has 15 residues. The germline V gene has CDR1 SNHLY and CDR2 FYNNEI. DNA for the CDR3: TGTGCCAGCAGTGTTTTCAGGGGGTCTGGAAACACCATATATTTT. It is translated as CASSVFRGSGNTIYF.

This clone was counted a few times. The chain recombines TRBV18 with TRBJ2-7; 7 bases are a match to TRBD1. J lost 9 bases, V lost 0 bases, and 5 bases had no gene match. The CDR3 is 13 amino acids. Germline CDR1 is KGHSH and CDR2 is LQKENI. The CDR3 reads CASSPPSTGVQYF. Here the CDR3 DNA reads TGTGCCAGCTCACCACCGTCTACAGGGGTGCAGTACTTC.

The V and J genes are TRBV6-1 and TRBJ1-5; no clear D. V dropped 2 bases and J dropped 7 bases, with 6 bases sitting between them. The CDR3 loop spans 12 amino acids. Germline CDR1 MNHNS, CDR2 SASEGT. CDR3 protein: CASSETSQPQHF. The CDR3 region has the DNA TGTGCCAGCAGTGAAACGAGCCAGCCCCAGCATTTT.

V is TRBV11-1 and J is TRBJ1-5; TRBD1 aligns across 8 bases. The CDR3 has 16 residues. Germline V gives CDR1 SGHAT, CDR2 FQDESV (reference sequence). With V trimmed by 2 bases and J by 5 bases, 8 bases remained unmatched. The CDR3 is CASSLIGTGVYQPQHF. In DNA form, the CDR3 reads TGTGCCAGCAGCTTAATTGGGACAGGTGTTTATCAGCCCCAGCATTTT.

The CDR3 DNA reads TGTGCCAGCAGCCAGGGCCGTTCCATGAACACTGAAGCTTTCTTT. Encoded protein: CASSQGRSMNTEAFF. The J gene is TRBJ1-1, the V gene TRBV3-1 (or the pseudogene TRBV3-2); D is unclear. CDR1 and CDR2 from the germline V gene are LGHDT and YNNKEL (reference sequence). This CDR3 comprises 15 residues. V was cut by 3 bases and J by 0 bases, with 11 bases left in between.

This sequence joins TRBV28 and TRBJ2-3; tentative D call: TRBD2 (6 bases). The CDR3 runs to 15 residues. The germline V gene has CDR1 MDHEN and CDR2 SYDVKM. V was trimmed by 4 bases and J by 9 bases, leaving 20 bases between them. The CDR3 is CASSSAGPSKQTQYF. The CDR3, as DNA: TGTGCCAGCAGTTCCGCGGGGCCCTCAAAGCAAACGCAGTATTTT.

The chain carries TRBV19 and TRBJ1-4, with TRBD1 matching 11 bases. V shed 6 bases, J shed 6 bases, and the junction held 3 bases outside the gene matches. Germline loops: CDR1 LNHDA, CDR2 SQIVND (reference sequence). The CDR3 runs to 14 residues. Here the CDR3 reads CASSRDRGDEKLFF. The CDR3 DNA reads as TGTGCCAGTAGCAGGGACAGGGGGGATGAAAAACTGTTTTTT.

The V and J genes are TRBV5-5 and TRBJ2-3; 8 bases fit TRBD2. In germline, CDR1 is SGHKS, CDR2 YYEKEE (reference sequence). J was trimmed by 3 bases and V by 4 bases; bases with no gene match: 10. The CDR3 contains 16 residues. CDR3 sequence reads: CASSQTGTSGTDTQYF. In DNA form, the CDR3 reads TGTGCCAGCAGCCAAACCGGGACTAGTGGTACAGATACGCAGTATTTT.

This rearrangement joins TRBV4-2 to TRBJ1-2; 9 bases are a match to TRBD1. Germline V gene data show CDR1 as LGHNA and CDR2 as YNFKEQ. The CDR3 spans 16 residues. V gave up 0 bases and J gave up 6 bases; unmatched junction bases: 8. CDR3 in DNA: TGTGCCAGCAGCCAAGATCAGTTTTGGACAGGGGATGGCTACACCTTC. This gives the protein CASSQDQFWTGDGYTF.

The V and J genes are TRBV19 and TRBJ1-5; D not certain. Per germline, CDR1 LNHDA and CDR2 SQIVND (reference sequence). Trimming took 7 bases from V and 0 from J, leaving 16 bases between them. The CDR3 loop spans 16 amino acids. The CDR3 DNA reads TGTGCCAGTAAGGAGGACTGGGCTTATAGCAATCAGCCCCAGCATTTT. Translating it yields CASKEDWAYSNQPQHF. Looking up the rest from reference TRBV19 and TRBJ1-5 gives the full variable domain: DGGITQSPKYLFRKEGQNVTLSCEQNLNHDAMYWYRQDPGQGLRLIYYSQIVNDFQKGDIAEGYSVSREKKESFPLTVTSAQKNPTAFYLCASKEDWAYSNQPQHFGDGTRLSIL.

The chain links TRBV7-9 to TRBJ1-2; D is perhaps TRBD1 (6 bases). Trimming pared 6 bases from V and 0 bases from J, leaving 20 bases between. The CDR3 is made up of 17 amino acids. Germline-derived CDR1 and CDR2 are SEHNR and FQNEAQ (reference sequence). The CDR3 here is CASRPSATGASNYGYTF. The CDR3 DNA sequence: TGTGCCAGCAGGCCCTCAGCGACAGGTGCCTCTAACTATGGCTACACCTTC. The full variable domain, completed using reference TRBV7-9 and TRBJ1-2, is DTGVSQNPRHKITKRGQNVTFRCDPISEHNRLYWYRQTLGQGPEFLTYFQNEAQLEKSRLLSDRFSAERPKGSFSTLEIQRTEQGDSAMYLCASRPSATGASNYGYTFGSGTRLTVV.

The V and J genes are TRBV7-8 and TRBJ2-6; TRBD2 matches at 8 bases. V shed 5 bases and J 0 bases; nucleotides not matched to a gene: 3. The germline gives CDR1 SGHVS, CDR2 FQNEAQ. The CDR3 consists of 16 residues. As DNA, the CDR3 is TGTGCCAGCAGCCGGGGGGGGGCCTCTGGGGCCAACGTCCTGACTTTC. Protein product: CASSRGGASGANVLTF.

This clone is a singleton in its sample. V and J are TRBV10-2 and TRBJ1-3, with 7 nucleotides matching TRBD1. The V segment lost 8 bases and the J segment 0 bases; nucleotides outside the gene matches: 4. CDR3 length: 14 amino acids. Per the germline V gene, CDR1 is WSHSY and CDR2 is SAAADI. CDR3 sequence: CASGGQRSGNTIYF. CDR3 bases: TGCGCCAGCGGGGGACAGCGCTCTGGAAACACCATATATTTT.

This rearrangement joins TRBV5-1 to TRBJ2-2, with D possibly TRBD1 on 6 matching bases. V lost 4 bases and J 0 bases, leaving 10 bases between the germline ends. The CDR3 sequence is 15 residues long. CDR1 is SGHRS, CDR2 YFSETQ, per germline. CDR3 region: CASSNRDTNTGELFF. Here the CDR3 DNA reads TGCGCCAGCAGCAACCGGGACACGAACACCGGGGAGCTGTTTTTT.

The chain carries TRBV12-3 or TRBV12-4 and TRBJ1-4; D is undetermined. The CDR3 is 13 amino acids. Trimming pared 4 bases from V and 7 bases from J, leaving 10 bases between. In nucleotides, the CDR3 is TGTGCCAGCAGTTCCGGCGGGGTTGAAAAACTGTTTTTT. Translation gives CASSSGGVEKLFF.

This sequence joins TRBV2 and TRBJ2-7; TRBD2 might be the D (5 bases). V was trimmed by 0 bases and J by 7 bases, leaving 13 bases between them. Germline CDR1 reads SNHLY; CDR2 reads FYNNEI. The CDR3 has 14 residues. Written as DNA, the CDR3 is TGTGCCAGCAGTGAAGCGCGAGACTACGGTGAGCAGTACTTC. Translated: CASSEARDYGEQYF.

The chain is built from TRBV7-9 and TRBJ2-1, with D possibly TRBD1 on 6 matching bases. Germline V lookup: CDR1 SEHNR, CDR2 FQNEAQ (reference sequence). Trimming cost V 1 base and J 7 bases, with 17 bases left between them. This CDR3 is 16 amino acids long. CDR3 DNA: TGTGCCAGCAGCTTAGTGGGCGGACAGTTATGGAATGAGCAGTTCTTC. It translates to CASSLVGGQLWNEQFF.